Listed below are T cell receptor beta chains from one sample, sequenced in a study of identical twins. TCRdb reanalysed the 5' RACE reads using MiXCR and keeps one entry per CDR3 protein. This table holds roughly 690,000 distinct CDR3 sequences, less than 7% found once. Sequenced input: naive T cells sorted from blood. All receptors derive from a man aged 18 to 30 in good health. Each CDR3 is given with its conserved first and last residue. Each record gives: D gene, J gene, clone size, V gene, CDR3 protein, CDR3 DNA. The D gene is left open where the match is weak. Where a row states a size, it is once, few, many or the class of an expanded clone; other rows omit it.

>.|TRBJ2-3|many|TRBV6-1
CASTTGGGPKTQYF
TGTGCCAGCACCACTGGGGGGGGCCCCAAGACGCAGTATTTT
>.|TRBJ2-5|.|TRBV20-1
CSARRSQETQYF
TGCAGTGCTAGACGCTCACAAGAGACCCAGTACTTC
>.|TRBJ2-2|few|TRBV7-2
CASSSSAPSGELFF
TGTGCCAGCAGCTCTTCTGCCCCTTCCGGGGAGCTGTTTTTT
>.|TRBJ2-1|many|TRBV7-2
CASSLASLSASAYNEQFF
TGTGCCAGCAGCTTAGCGTCCCTTTCGGCCAGCGCCTACAATGAGCAGTTCTTC
>TRBD1|TRBJ1-4|many|TRBV29-1
CSVDPGQGDEKLFF
TGCAGCGTTGACCCTGGACAGGGAGATGAAAAACTGTTTTTT
>TRBD2|TRBJ2-3|few|TRBV9
CASGDLLAGADTQYF
TGTGCCTCCGGGGACCTCCTAGCGGGAGCAGATACGCAGTATTTT
>.|TRBJ1-1|.|TRBV3-1
CASSQIGGQGVEAFF
TGTGCCAGCAGCCAAATAGGAGGGCAGGGAGTTGAAGCTTTCTTT
>TRBD1|TRBJ1-5|few|TRBV7-9
CASSADRGNQPQHF
TGTGCCAGCAGCGCGGACAGGGGGAATCAGCCCCAGCATTTT
>TRBD2|TRBJ2-1|many|TRBV20-1
CSAIFVAGGRIYNEQFF
TGCAGTGCTATCTTCGTAGCGGGCGGCAGGATCTACAATGAGCAGTTCTTC
>.|TRBJ1-1|.|TRBV18
CASSRGVVDTEAFF
TGTGCCAGCTCACGGGGGGTGGTGGACACTGAAGCTTTCTTT
>TRBD1|TRBJ2-1|.|TRBV19
CASSMARGQSYNEQFF
TGTGCCAGTAGTATGGCGAGGGGGCAATCCTACAATGAGCAGTTCTTC
>.|TRBJ1-4|.|TRBV28
CASSPALVWGEKLFF
TGTGCCAGCAGTCCGGCGCTGGTATGGGGCGAAAAACTGTTTTTT